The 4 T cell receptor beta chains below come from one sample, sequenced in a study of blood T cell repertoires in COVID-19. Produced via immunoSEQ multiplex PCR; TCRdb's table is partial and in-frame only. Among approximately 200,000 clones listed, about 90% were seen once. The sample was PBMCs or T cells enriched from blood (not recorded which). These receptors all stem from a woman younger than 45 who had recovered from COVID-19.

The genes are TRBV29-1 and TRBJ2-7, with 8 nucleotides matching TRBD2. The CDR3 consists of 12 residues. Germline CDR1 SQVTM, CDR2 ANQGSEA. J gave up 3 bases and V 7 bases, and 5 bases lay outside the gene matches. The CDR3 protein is CSAVSGIYEQYF. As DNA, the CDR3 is TGCAGCGCTGTTAGCGGGATCTACGAGCAGTACTTC.

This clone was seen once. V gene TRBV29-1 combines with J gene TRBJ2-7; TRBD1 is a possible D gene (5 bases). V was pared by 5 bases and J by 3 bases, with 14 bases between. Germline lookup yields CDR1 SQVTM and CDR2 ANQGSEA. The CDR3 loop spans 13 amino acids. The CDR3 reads CSVIDRTVYEQYF. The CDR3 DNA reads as TGCAGCGTTATAGACAGAACAGTCTACGAGCAGTACTTC.

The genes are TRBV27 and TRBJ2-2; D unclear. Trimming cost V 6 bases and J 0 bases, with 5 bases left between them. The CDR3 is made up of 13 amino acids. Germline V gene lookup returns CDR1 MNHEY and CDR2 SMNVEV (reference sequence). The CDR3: CASRFTNTGELFF. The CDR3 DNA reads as TGTGCCAGCAGATTTACGAACACCGGGGAGCTGTTTTTT.

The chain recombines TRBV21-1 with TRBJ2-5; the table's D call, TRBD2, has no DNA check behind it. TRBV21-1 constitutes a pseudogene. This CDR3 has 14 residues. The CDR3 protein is CASSNPQVVETQYF. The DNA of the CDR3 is TGTGCCAGCAGCAATCCCCAAGTAGTGGAGACCCAGTACTTC.